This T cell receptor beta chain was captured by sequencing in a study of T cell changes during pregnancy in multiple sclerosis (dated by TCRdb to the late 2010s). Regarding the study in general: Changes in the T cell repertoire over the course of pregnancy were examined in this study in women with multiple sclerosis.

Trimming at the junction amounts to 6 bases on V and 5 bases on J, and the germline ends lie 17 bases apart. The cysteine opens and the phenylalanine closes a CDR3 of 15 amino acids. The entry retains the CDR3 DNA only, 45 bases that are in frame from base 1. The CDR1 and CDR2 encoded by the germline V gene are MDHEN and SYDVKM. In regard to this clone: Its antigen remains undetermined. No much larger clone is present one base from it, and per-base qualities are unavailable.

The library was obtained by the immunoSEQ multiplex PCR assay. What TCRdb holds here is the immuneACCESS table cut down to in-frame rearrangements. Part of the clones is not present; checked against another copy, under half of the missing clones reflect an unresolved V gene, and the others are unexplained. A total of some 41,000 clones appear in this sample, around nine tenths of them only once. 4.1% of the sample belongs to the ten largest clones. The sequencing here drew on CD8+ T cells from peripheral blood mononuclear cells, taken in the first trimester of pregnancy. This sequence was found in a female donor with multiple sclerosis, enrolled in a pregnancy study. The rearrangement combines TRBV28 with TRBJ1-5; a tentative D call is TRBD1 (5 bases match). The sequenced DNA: TGTGCCAGCAGCCCCAGGGAAATCCACTATCAGCCCCAGCATTTT. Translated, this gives CASSPREIHYQPQHF.